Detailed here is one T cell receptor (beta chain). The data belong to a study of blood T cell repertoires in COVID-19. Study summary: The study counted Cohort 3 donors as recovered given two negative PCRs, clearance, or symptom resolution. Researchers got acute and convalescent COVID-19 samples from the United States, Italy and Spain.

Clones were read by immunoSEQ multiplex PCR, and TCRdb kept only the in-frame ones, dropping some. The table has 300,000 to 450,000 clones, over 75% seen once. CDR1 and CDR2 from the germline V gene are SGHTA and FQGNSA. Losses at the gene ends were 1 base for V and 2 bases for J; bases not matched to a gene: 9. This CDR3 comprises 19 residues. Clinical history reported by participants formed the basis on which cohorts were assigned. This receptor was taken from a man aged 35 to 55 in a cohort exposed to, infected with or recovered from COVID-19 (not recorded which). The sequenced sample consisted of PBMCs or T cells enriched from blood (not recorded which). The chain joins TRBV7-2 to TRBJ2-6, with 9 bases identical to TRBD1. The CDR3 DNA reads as TGTGCCAGCAGCTTAGAAGGTCGACAGGGGGTTGCTGGGGCCAACGTCCTGACTTTC. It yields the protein CASSLEGRQGVAGANVLTF.